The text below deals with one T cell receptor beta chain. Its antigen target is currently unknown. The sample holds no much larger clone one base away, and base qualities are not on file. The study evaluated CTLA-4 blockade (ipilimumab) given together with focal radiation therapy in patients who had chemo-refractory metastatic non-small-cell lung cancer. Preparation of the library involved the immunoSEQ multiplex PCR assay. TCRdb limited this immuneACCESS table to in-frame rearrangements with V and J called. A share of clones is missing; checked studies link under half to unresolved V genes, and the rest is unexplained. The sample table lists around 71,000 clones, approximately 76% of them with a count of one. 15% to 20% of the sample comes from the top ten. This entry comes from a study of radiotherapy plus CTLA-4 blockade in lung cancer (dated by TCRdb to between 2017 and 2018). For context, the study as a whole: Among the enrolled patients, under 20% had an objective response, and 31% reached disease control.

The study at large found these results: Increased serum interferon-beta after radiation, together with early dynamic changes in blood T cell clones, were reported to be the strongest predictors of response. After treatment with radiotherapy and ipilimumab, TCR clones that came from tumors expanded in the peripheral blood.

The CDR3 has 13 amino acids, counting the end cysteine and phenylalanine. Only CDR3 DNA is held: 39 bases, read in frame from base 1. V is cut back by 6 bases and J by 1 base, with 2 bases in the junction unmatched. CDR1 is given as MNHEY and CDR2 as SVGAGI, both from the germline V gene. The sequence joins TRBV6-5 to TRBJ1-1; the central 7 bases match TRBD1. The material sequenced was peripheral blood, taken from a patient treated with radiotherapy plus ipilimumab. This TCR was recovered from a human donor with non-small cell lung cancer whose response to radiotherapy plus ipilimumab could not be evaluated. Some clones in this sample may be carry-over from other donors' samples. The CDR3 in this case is CASRRQGNTEAFF. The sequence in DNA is TGTGCCAGCAGACGACAGGGGAACACTGAAGCTTTCTTT.